This T cell receptor (beta chain) was found in a study of tumor-infiltrating lymphocytes in oesophageal squamous cell carcinoma. Trimming took off 11 bases at V and 4 bases at J, with 17 bases between the two ends. The CDR3 is 13 residues long. Per the germline V gene, CDR1 is SEHNR and CDR2 is FQNEAQ (reference sequence). MiXCR, applied by TCRdb to the PCR reads, yields one record per CDR3 protein. The repertoire holds 15,000 to 20,000 distinct CDR3 sequences, less than 45% seen once, with roughly 36% in the top ten. This receptor was obtained from a male donor with esophageal squamous cell carcinoma. The V call is TRBV7-9, the J call TRBJ1-1, with a tentative D call TRBD1 (5 bases). What was sequenced was esophageal tumor tissue. The CDR3 sequence is CAGIGEFGTEAFF. As DNA, the CDR3 is TGTGCCGGGATAGGGGAGTTCGGCACTGAAGCTTTCTTT. The full variable domain, in which reference TRBV7-9 and TRBJ1-1 provide the parts outside the CDR3, is DTGVSQNPRHKITKRGQNVTFRCDPISEHNRLYWYRQTLGQGPEFLTYFQNEAQLEKSRLLSDRFSAERPKGSFSTLEIQRTEQGDSAMYLCAGIGEFGTEAFFGQGTRLTVV.